The text below deals with one T cell receptor (beta chain). RNA, once extracted, was reverse transcribed into cDNA for use as the sequencing template. TCRdb keeps only in-frame clones here, not all; method: immunoSEQ multiplex PCR. The sample holds hundreds of thousands of clones; 50% to 65% are singletons and the top ten take roughly 0.47%. The data are from a study of CD8+ T cells in alopecia areata. Germline CDR1 is SGHRS and CDR2 is YFSETQ. The CDR3 consists of 19 residues. Trimming cost V 2 bases and J 2 bases; bases outside gene matches: 18. This clonotype was obtained from a human donor with alopecia areata. The specimen comprised CD4+ T cells sorted from blood, sampled at week 0. The genes are TRBV5-1 and TRBJ2-5, with TRBD2 matching over 7 bases. CDR3 in DNA: TGCGCCAGCAGCTTTGGTTGGGCTAGCGGAGCCCGGGGGCAAGAGACCCAGTACTTC. Translating gives CASSFGWASGARGQETQYF.